Below are 26 T cell receptor beta chains sequenced from a single sample in a study of T-cell reconstitution after alpha-beta-depleted transplantation in children. Molecular barcoding with unique molecular identifiers was used for the TCRbeta library. TCRdb re-analysed the PCR reads in MiXCR, keeping a single row per CDR3 protein. In the table there are some 550,000 distinct CDR3 sequences, around 18% of which are singletons. The sample consisted of PBMCs from the stem cell graft donor, taken from the stem cell graft. The receptors come from a human donor who donated a stem cell graft to a child with acute lymphoblastic leukemia.

This clonotype was counted between two and nine times. This chain connects TRBV5-1 to TRBJ1-2; 10 bases are a match to TRBD1. CDR1 and CDR2 from the germline V gene are SGHRS and YFSETQ. V lost 4 bases, J lost 5 bases, and 11 bases stayed unmatched. The CDR3 consists of 16 residues. This chain's CDR3 is CASSPDPGQGTYGYTF. As DNA, the CDR3 is TGCGCCAGCAGCCCGGACCCGGGACAGGGGACTTATGGCTACACCTTC.

A single count supports this clonotype. This rearrangement joins TRBV27 to TRBJ2-1; D possibly uses TRBD1 or TRBD2 (6 bases each). CDR1 MNHEY and CDR2 SMNVEV come from the germline V gene (reference sequence). With 2 bases removed from V and 6 bases from J, the gap between germline ends came to 11 bases. The CDR3 is 14 amino acids. The DNA for the CDR3 is TGTGCCAGCAGTTTAAGGGGGGCGGTCAATGAGCAGTTCTTC. Translation gives CASSLRGAVNEQFF.

CDR3 sequence reads: CASSSETAGELFF. The DNA for the CDR3 is TGTGCCAGCAGCTCCGAGACAGCCGGGGAGCTGTTTTTT. The chain joins TRBV7-2 to TRBJ2-2; maybe TRBD1 (5 bases). Germline CDR1 and CDR2: SGHTA and FQGNSA. The CDR3 sequence is 13 residues long. V gave up 4 bases and J gave up 6 bases, with 9 bases separating them.

This clonotype was seen only a few times. CDR3 in amino acids: CSARDYRVSNEKLFF. The DNA of the CDR3 is TGCAGTGCTAGAGATTACAGGGTATCTAATGAAAAACTGTTTTTT. This chain uses TRBV20-1 with TRBJ1-4; weak D call: TRBD1 (6 bases). This CDR3 region has 15 residues. Germline V gene sequence: CDR1 DFQATT, CDR2 SNEGSKA (reference sequence). Trimming left V 0 bases short and J 3 bases short, with 11 bases between.

This clonotype has only a few counts. The chain carries TRBV6-5 and TRBJ2-7; maybe TRBD2 (7 bases). Germline CDR1 is MNHEY and CDR2 is SVGAGI. This CDR3 is 17 amino acids long. Deletions cut 6 bases from V and 4 bases from J, with 25 bases between. The CDR3 region is CASSYGGAPASGYEQYF. In DNA form, the CDR3 reads TGTGCCAGCAGCTATGGGGGGGCCCCAGCATCGGGTTACGAGCAGTACTTC.

Ten or more counts support this clonotype. CDR3 bases: TGTGCCAGCAGTCGGGACAGGGGTCAGCCCCAGCATTTT. It codes for CASSRDRGQPQHF. The chain combines TRBV6-1 with TRBJ1-5, with 10 positions matching TRBD1. The CDR3 has 13 residues. Germline V gene data show CDR1 as MNHNS and CDR2 as SASEGT. J lost 6 bases, V lost 5 bases, and 1 base had no gene match.

This clonotype was counted only a few times. The junction shows a germline mismatch at one end, possibly a read error. V and J are TRBV12-3 or TRBV12-4 and TRBJ1-5; a possible D gene is TRBD1 (6 bases). The CDR3 covers 14 residues. As DNA, the CDR3 is TGCGCCAGCAGCAGCAGGGGTGGCAATCAGCCCCAGCATTTT. Translation: CASSSRGGNQPQHF.

The chain combines TRBV13 with TRBJ2-7, with TRBD1 matching over 7 bases. This CDR3 comprises 17 residues. V lost 4 bases and J lost 0; bases outside the gene matches: 12. Germline V gene data show CDR1 as PRHDT and CDR2 as FYEKMQ (reference sequence). Here the CDR3 DNA reads TGTGCCAGCAGCTCGACAGGGATTTCGCCAAGCTCCTACGAGCAGTACTTC. Protein: CASSSTGISPSSYEQYF.

This clonotype was recorded a few times. V usage is TRBV10-2 and J usage is TRBJ2-7, with 8 bases aligning to TRBD1. The CDR3 has 14 amino acids. The germline gives CDR1 WSHSY, CDR2 SAAADI. J gave up 7 bases and V 5 bases, and 10 bases lay outside the gene matches. Written as DNA, the CDR3 is TGCGCCAGCAGTCTAGACAGGGGAGTGGATGAGCAGTACTTC. Translation: CASSLDRGVDEQYF.

The genes are TRBV11-2 and TRBJ2-5, with TRBD2 matching 9 bases. Germline lookup yields CDR1 SGHAT and CDR2 FQNNGV. J gave up 10 bases and V 4 bases, and 16 bases lay outside the gene matches. The CDR3 consists of 16 residues. The CDR3 here is CASSSPSPGLAQIQYF. DNA for the CDR3: TGTGCCAGCAGCTCCCCCTCCCCGGGACTAGCCCAGATCCAGTACTTC.

The chain carries TRBV21-1 and TRBJ1-2. TRBV21-1 is noted as a pseudogene. The CDR3 is 12 amino acids. The CDR3 DNA follows: TGTGCCAGCAGCCGGGACTATTATGGCTACACCTTC. The encoded protein is CASSRDYYGYTF.

This sequence joins TRBV5-1 and TRBJ2-2; TRBD2 matches at 8 bases. The J segment lost 5 bases and the V segment lost 0 bases, leaving 6 bases of the junction unmatched. Germline CDR1 reads SGHRS; CDR2 reads YFSETQ. The CDR3 has 16 residues. Here the CDR3 reads CASSLGGLAQTGELFF. The CDR3 nucleotides are TGCGCCAGCAGCTTGGGAGGACTAGCCCAAACCGGGGAGCTGTTTTTT. Supplemented by reference TRBV5-1 and TRBJ2-2, the full variable domain reads KAGVTQTPRYLIKTRGQQVTLSCSPISGHRSVSWYQQTPGQGLQFLFEYFSETQRNKGNFPGRFSGRQFSNSRSEMNVSTLELGDSALYLCASSLGGLAQTGELFFGEGSRLTVL.

This clonotype was seen a handful of times. This chain connects TRBV12-3 or TRBV12-4 to TRBJ1-1; D uncertain. CDR3 length: 13 residues. Trimming stripped 3 bases from V and 2 bases from J, with 7 bases between. This chain's CDR3 is CASSFAANTEAFF. The CDR3 DNA reads as TGTGCCAGCAGTTTCGCCGCCAACACTGAAGCTTTCTTT.

CDR3 coding DNA: TGCGCCAGCAGCTTGGAAGGGGGCGGCCAAGAGACCCAGTACTTC. Translating it yields CASSLEGGGQETQYF. This chain uses TRBV5-1 with TRBJ2-5; 7 nucleotides align to TRBD1. V lost 0 bases to trimming and J lost 1 base; unmatched junction nucleotides: 3. CDR3 length: 15 residues. Looked up from germline, CDR1 is SGHRS and CDR2 is YFSETQ.

This rearrangement joins TRBV10-2 to TRBJ2-3; TRBD2 matches at 13 bases. J gave up 1 base and V 2 bases, and 3 bases lay outside the gene matches. The germline gives CDR1 WSHSY, CDR2 SAAADI. The CDR3 has 17 amino acids. The CDR3 DNA is TGCGCCAGCAGTGAGCCGGGACTAGCGGGACGCACAGATACGCAGTATTTT. This sequence encodes CASSEPGLAGRTDTQYF.

The gene calls are TRBV5-1 and TRBJ2-6, with TRBD2 matching over 12 bases. V lost 4 bases, J lost 0 bases, and 5 bases stayed unmatched. Germline CDR1 reads SGHRS; CDR2 reads YFSETQ. This CDR3 contains 18 residues. CDR3 residues: CASSLMTSGSSGANVLTF. CDR3 nucleotides: TGCGCCAGCAGCCTTATGACTAGCGGGAGCTCTGGGGCCAACGTCCTGACTTTC.

This clonotype was observed at least ten times. One junction end does not reproduce the germline sequence, and a read error may be involved. This rearrangement joins TRBV12-3 or TRBV12-4 to TRBJ2-1, with 7 bases lining up with TRBD2. The CDR3 has 11 residues. CDR3 sequence reads: CATRDYDEQFF. In DNA, the CDR3 is TGTGCCACCCGGGACTACGATGAGCAGTTCTTC.

This chain links TRBV20-1 with TRBJ2-2; tentative D call: TRBD2 (5 bases). The V gene's germline CDR1 is DFQATT and CDR2 SNEGSKA (reference sequence). V lost 0 bases and J lost 1, with 12 bases in between. This CDR3 region has 16 residues. This CDR3 is CSARDLARLNTGELFF. The CDR3 DNA reads TGCAGTGCTAGAGATCTAGCCCGCCTGAACACCGGGGAGCTGTTTTTT.

The chain combines TRBV6-2 or TRBV6-3 with TRBJ2-1; 8 positions match TRBD2. Germline CDR1 reads MNHEY; CDR2 reads SVGEGT. This CDR3 contains 14 residues. V shed 9 bases, J shed 3 bases, and the junction held 7 bases outside the gene matches. The CDR3 is CASQELADYNEQFF. The DNA of the CDR3 is TGTGCCAGTCAGGAACTAGCGGACTACAATGAGCAGTTCTTC.

This clonotype was counted between two and nine times. The chain joins TRBV9 to TRBJ2-3; D may correspond to TRBD1 or TRBD2 (5 bases each). CDR1 and CDR2 from the germline V gene are SGDLS and YYNGEE. The CDR3 has 15 amino acids. V lost 0 bases to trimming and J lost 9 bases, with 17 bases between them. CDR3 protein: CASSVELLGVATQYF. CDR3 nucleotide sequence: TGTGCCAGCAGCGTAGAACTTCTGGGGGTCGCCACGCAGTATTTT.

V usage is TRBV29-1 and J usage is TRBJ2-4; D call uncertain. Trimming shortened V by 2 bases and J by 6 bases, and 11 bases separated the two germline ends. CDR3 length: 13 amino acids. Germline V CDR1 and CDR2: SQVTM, ANQGSEA. The CDR3 nucleotides read TGCAGCGTTGAACGACCCGGAAGAAACATTCAGTACTTC. This encodes CSVERPGRNIQYF.

This clonotype was seen only a few times. The chain uses TRBV20-1 and TRBJ2-5; D is ambiguous. Germline lookup yields CDR1 DFQATT and CDR2 SNEGSKA (reference sequence). The CDR3 has 14 amino acids. The V end lost 3 bases, the J end lost 4 bases, and 15 bases lay between the germline ends. The chain's CDR3 is CSASAGFVGETQYF. The CDR3 DNA follows: TGCAGTGCTAGCGCCGGGTTTGTGGGAGAGACCCAGTACTTC.

The V and J genes are TRBV7-9 and TRBJ2-1, with D uncertain. The V end lost 5 bases, the J end lost 4 bases, and 18 bases lay between the germline ends. Germline V gene sequence: CDR1 SEHNR, CDR2 FQNEAQ (reference sequence). This CDR3 contains 16 residues. CDR3 sequence (DNA): TGTGCCAGCAGCCCGATCATAGGCGACAATTACAATGAGCAGTTCTTC. This translates into CASSPIIGDNYNEQFF.

The V gene is TRBV19, the J gene TRBJ1-5; D gene unclear. V lost 3 bases to trimming and J lost 5 bases, with 8 bases between them. CDR3 length: 13 amino acids. Germline V gene sequence: CDR1 LNHDA, CDR2 SQIVND (reference sequence). The CDR3 DNA is TGTGCCAGTAGTATCTACAGCCATCAGCCCCAGCATTTT. Translation: CASSIYSHQPQHF.

The table lists this clonotype with a few counts. V usage is TRBV29-1 and J usage is TRBJ2-1, with D tentatively TRBD2 (5 bases). CDR3 length: 14 residues. V was pared by 4 bases and J by 2 bases, with 12 bases between. CDR1 SQVTM and CDR2 ANQGSEA come from the germline V gene. The CDR3 spells CSVAGGLTYNEQFF. The CDR3 DNA follows: TGCAGCGTTGCAGGCGGGCTAACCTACAATGAGCAGTTCTTC.

The table lists this clonotype with a few counts. The gene calls are TRBV18 and TRBJ1-4; TRBD1 might be the D (5 bases). V was clipped by 6 bases and J by 8 bases, with 13 bases between them. The CDR3 runs 13 residues. Germline loops: CDR1 KGHSH, CDR2 LQKENI. CDR3 amino acids: CASSQGQKEKLFF. CDR3 DNA sequence: TGTGCCAGCTCCCAGGGTCAGAAGGAAAAACTGTTTTTT.